The next 29 T cell receptor beta chains were all read from a single sample in a study of Graves' ophthalmopathy and Graves' hyperthyroidism. Beta-chain TCR CDR3 regions were amplified from RNA transcripts. RT-PCR with HTBI primers came first, then second-round multiplex PCR. TCRdb analysed the multiplex PCR reads with MiXCR anew, one entry per CDR3 protein. The profile shows about 740,000 distinct CDR3 sequences, around 40% of them singletons. The sample comprised peripheral blood. Receptors were obtained from an adult man with Graves' ophthalmopathy.

This clonotype was counted at least ten times. The chain recombines TRBV10-2 with TRBJ1-2, with D tentatively TRBD1 (6 bases). There are 14 residues in the CDR3. Germline lookup yields CDR1 WSHSY and CDR2 SAAADI. Deletions cut 2 bases from V and 4 bases from J, with 11 bases between. CDR3 bases: TGCGCCAGCAGTGAGGGCAGGGGAATCTATGGCTACACCTTC. Translated: CASSEGRGIYGYTF.

Only a few counts were recorded for this clonotype. V usage is TRBV7-9 and J usage is TRBJ2-2, with 7 bases matching TRBD1. CDR3 length equals 15 residues. V lost 5 bases to trimming and J lost 5 bases; unmatched junction nucleotides: 8. The V gene's germline CDR1 is SEHNR and CDR2 FQNEAQ (reference sequence). Here the CDR3 reads CASSRKQGTTGELFF. The CDR3 bases are TGTGCCAGCAGCCGGAAACAGGGGACAACCGGGGAGCTGTTTTTT.

The chain is built from TRBV24-1 and TRBJ1-1; 8 positions agree with TRBD1. This CDR3 is 16 amino acids long. Looked up from germline, CDR1 is KGHDR and CDR2 is SFDVKD. The CDR3 protein is CASGSGQGWADTEAFF. The CDR3 nucleotides are TGTGCTAGTGGTTCCGGACAGGGATGGGCGGACACTGAAGCTTTCTTT.

The chain carries TRBV19 and TRBJ1-6, with D hard to call. From germline, CDR1 is LNHDA and CDR2 SQIVND (reference sequence). The CDR3 consists of 15 residues. V gave up 3 bases and J gave up 6 bases, with 12 bases separating them. CDR3 DNA: TGTGCCAGTAGTATGTCCCGACCGTCTAATTCACCCCTCCACTTT. Protein: CASSMSRPSNSPLHF.

The J gene is TRBJ1-1, the V gene TRBV11-2; D not resolved. Germline CDR1 and CDR2: SGHAT and FQNNGV. The CDR3 spans 13 residues. With 4 bases removed from V and 5 bases from J, the gap between germline ends came to 11 bases. The chain's CDR3 is CASSSSDGTEAFF. CDR3 nucleotide sequence: TGTGCCAGCAGCTCCTCCGACGGGACTGAAGCTTTCTTT.

The CDR3 coding sequence is TGTGCCAGCAGCGGCAGGGTCCCCTACGAGCAGTACTTC. This translates into CASSGRVPYEQYF. J is TRBJ2-7 and V is TRBV7-8; tentative D call: TRBD1 (5 bases). CDR1 is SGHVS, CDR2 FQNEAQ, per germline. Between the trimmed V and J ends, which lost 5 bases and 2 bases, there was a span of 10 bases. This CDR3 region has 13 residues.

This clonotype was seen many times. The chain combines TRBV6-6 with TRBJ1-2; TRBD1 agrees at 9 bases. This CDR3 has 13 amino acids. Germline CDR1 is MNHNY and CDR2 is SVGAGI (reference sequence). V gave up 7 bases and J gave up 10 bases; unmatched junction bases: 10. The CDR3 nucleotides are TGTGCCAGCAACGAAAGGGGGGACAGGGCCTACACCTTC. Translated: CASNERGDRAYTF.

The chain is built from TRBV7-9 and TRBJ2-7; 10 bases are a match to TRBD1. This CDR3 region has 15 residues. Germline-derived CDR1 and CDR2 are SEHNR and FQNEAQ (reference sequence). With V trimmed by 2 bases and J by 4 bases, 5 bases remained unmatched. As DNA, the CDR3 is TGTGCCAGCAGCTTAACGGGACAGGGGATGTACGAGCAGTACTTC. This codes for CASSLTGQGMYEQYF.

This clonotype has at least ten counts. The chain employs TRBV7-3 and TRBJ2-5; D is possibly TRBD2 (6 bases). The length of the CDR3 is 15 residues. Germline CDR1 is SGHTA and CDR2 is FQGTGA. V gave up 2 bases and J gave up 4 bases, with 14 bases separating them. The CDR3 loop is CASSLYPGEGETQYF. The CDR3 nucleotides are TGTGCCAGCAGCTTATATCCGGGAGAGGGAGAGACCCAGTACTTC.

The V call is TRBV7-8, the J call TRBJ1-2, with D tentatively TRBD1 (6 bases). The germline V gene encodes CDR1 SGHVS and CDR2 FQNEAQ. The length of the CDR3 is 14 residues. In nucleotides, the CDR3 is TGTGCTAGAGTGTCTTCCGGGACAAACTATGGCTACACCTTC. Protein product: CARVSSGTNYGYTF.

This sequence joins TRBV6-5 and TRBJ2-7; tentatively, D is TRBD1 (6 bases). The germline V gene has CDR1 MNHEY and CDR2 SVGAGI. The CDR3 runs 13 residues. V gave up 5 bases and J gave up 3 bases, with 11 bases separating them. The CDR3 nucleotides are TGTGCCAGCAGTATCACAGGGTACTACGAGCAGTACTTC. Translation gives CASSITGYYEQYF.

This clonotype was counted ten times or more. The CDR3 nucleotides are TGTGCCAGCGGGGAACAGGGGGCTTGGACTGAAGCTTTCTTT. Its translation: CASGEQGAWTEAFF. The V call is TRBV7-9, the J call TRBJ1-1; 9 nucleotides agree with TRBD1. The V segment lost 8 bases and the J segment 5 bases; nucleotides outside the gene matches: 9. The CDR3 loop spans 14 amino acids. Germline assignment: CDR1 SEHNR and CDR2 FQNEAQ (reference sequence).

The rearrangement links TRBV19 to TRBJ2-7, with TRBD1 matching over 8 bases. V was clipped by 3 bases and J by 2 bases; unmatched bases: 3. CDR1 and CDR2 (germline): LNHDA, SQIVND (reference sequence). This CDR3 spans 14 amino acids. As DNA, the CDR3 is TGTGCCAGTAGTATCACCAGGGGGCCCTACGAGCAGTACTTC. Translating gives CASSITRGPYEQYF.

This clonotype was counted at least ten times. The chain has TRBV5-6 and TRBJ2-6; weak D call: TRBD2 (6 bases). CDR3 size: 14 residues. Trimming removed 0 bases at V and 12 bases at J, with 13 bases between. Per the germline V gene, CDR1 is SGHDT and CDR2 is YYEEEE. The CDR3 DNA follows: TGTGCCAGCAGCTTGGCCGGGACTCTAAGCGTCCTGACTTTC. Protein product: CASSLAGTLSVLTF.

Only a few counts were recorded for this clonotype. The V and J genes are TRBV20-1 and TRBJ2-7; 7 nucleotides match TRBD1. The CDR3 runs to 13 residues. The J segment lost 3 bases and the V segment lost 1 base, leaving 3 bases of the junction unmatched. Germline CDR1 reads DFQATT; CDR2 reads SNEGSKA (reference sequence). The CDR3 sequence: CSARVQGLYEQYF. CDR3 DNA sequence: TGCAGTGCTAGAGTACAGGGGCTCTACGAGCAGTACTTC.

This clonotype appeared once. The gene calls are TRBV12-3 or TRBV12-4 and TRBJ1-1, with D unclear. Trimming removed 2 bases at V and 0 bases at J, with 10 bases between. CDR3 length: 15 residues. In nucleotides, the CDR3 is TGTGCCAGCAGTTTATACCCAACCATGAACACTGAAGCTTTCTTT. Its protein is CASSLYPTMNTEAFF.

In this sample, this clonotype turned up a few times. The chain uses TRBV7-9 and TRBJ2-2, with 9 bases fitting TRBD2. Germline assignment: CDR1 SEHNR and CDR2 FQNEAQ (reference sequence). V shed 3 bases, J shed 6 bases, and the junction held 5 bases outside the gene matches. This CDR3 spans 15 amino acids. CDR3 coding DNA: TGTGCCAGCAGCTTGGGTCTAGCGGGGCCCGGGGAGCTGTTTTTT. It is translated as CASSLGLAGPGELFF.

This chain joins TRBV25-1 and TRBJ2-2; D unclear. Deletions cut 5 bases from V and 7 bases from J, with 8 bases between. The CDR3 length is 12 residues. Germline assignment: CDR1 MGHDK and CDR2 SYGVNS. CDR3 protein: CASSSTDGELFF. The CDR3 DNA sequence: TGTGCCAGCAGTAGTACGGACGGGGAGCTGTTTTTT.

The chain recombines TRBV5-1 with TRBJ1-2; TRBD1 matches at 9 bases. This CDR3 spans 20 amino acids. V lost 0 bases, J lost 0 bases, and 15 bases stayed unmatched. The germline gives CDR1 SGHRS, CDR2 YFSETQ. Written as DNA, the CDR3 is TGCGCCAGCAGCTTGGCCGGGACAGGGAGAAACGGGCGAACTAACTATGGCTACACCTTC. Amino acid sequence: CASSLAGTGRNGRTNYGYTF.

This clonotype was counted only a few times. This chain uses TRBV20-1 with TRBJ1-1; D is unclear. This CDR3 has 12 amino acids. Germline V CDR1 and CDR2: DFQATT, SNEGSKA (reference sequence). Trimming removed 5 bases at V and 6 bases at J, with 13 bases between. The CDR3 bases are TGCAGTGCTCCCGGGTATGTGGCTGAAGCTTTCTTT. Its translation: CSAPGYVAEAFF.

The chain couples TRBV10-3 to TRBJ2-5; D perhaps matches TRBD1 (5 bases). Germline values: CDR1 ENHRY, CDR2 SYGVKD. The CDR3 has 14 residues. Deletions cut 0 bases from V and 5 bases from J, with 10 bases between. The CDR3 DNA follows: TGTGCCATCAGTGAGTCGTGGGGCCAGGAGACCCAGTACTTC. Protein: CAISESWGQETQYF.

This clonotype occurred a few times. One end of the junction varies from germline; a read error may be responsible. The V call is TRBV14, the J call TRBJ1-1; the D gene is possibly TRBD1 (5 bases). Germline V gene sequence: CDR1 SGHDN, CDR2 FVKESK. The CDR3 runs to 16 residues. CDR3 amino acids: CASSLVRGSMNTEAFF. CDR3 nucleotides: TGCGCCAGCAGCTTGGTCCGGGGGTCCATGAACACTGAAGCTTTCTTT.

The rearrangement joins TRBV12-3 or TRBV12-4 to TRBJ1-5; D gene unclear. CDR3 size: 14 residues. V gave up 7 bases and J gave up 2 bases, with 12 bases separating them. The DNA for the CDR3 is TGTGCCAGCAACCCCGGGCGGGGCAATCAGCCCCAGCATTTT. Translated, it gives CASNPGRGNQPQHF.

This clonotype was counted only a few times. The V gene is TRBV6-4, the J gene TRBJ2-5, with D possibly being TRBD1 or TRBD2 (5 bases each). V was cut by 6 bases and J by 5 bases, with 13 bases left in between. The CDR3 covers 13 residues. Germline V gene lookup returns CDR1 MRHNA and CDR2 SNTAGT. The CDR3: CASSSYGAETQYF. In DNA form, the CDR3 reads TGTGCCAGCAGCTCATACGGGGCGGAGACCCAGTACTTC.

V is TRBV13 and J is TRBJ2-7; D possibly corresponds to TRBD1 (6 bases). The CDR3 contains 16 residues. The germline V gene has CDR1 PRHDT and CDR2 FYEKMQ (reference sequence). With 0 bases removed from V and 0 bases from J, the gap between germline ends came to 12 bases. This CDR3 reads CASSLGLGQSSYEQYF. Here the CDR3 DNA reads TGTGCCAGCAGCTTAGGCCTAGGACAGAGCTCCTACGAGCAGTACTTC.

The chain links TRBV19 to TRBJ1-1, with 7 bases matching TRBD1. The junction had 9 bases not matched to a gene; V was cut back by 2 bases and J by 3 bases. The V gene's germline CDR1 is LNHDA and CDR2 SQIVND (reference sequence). CDR3 length: 16 residues. This chain's CDR3 is CASSISLGTVDTEAFF. The CDR3 bases are TGTGCCAGTAGTATATCTTTGGGGACAGTAGACACTGAAGCTTTCTTT.

This clonotype was recorded at least ten times. The chain combines TRBV29-1 with TRBJ1-1; tentatively, D is TRBD1 (5 bases). CDR1 is SQVTM, CDR2 ANQGSEA, per germline. The CDR3 sequence is 12 residues long. V was shortened by 5 bases and J by 1 base, with 8 bases between the two germline ends. CDR3 sequence: CSVRRANTEAFF. The DNA of the CDR3 is TGCAGCGTTCGCAGGGCGAACACTGAAGCTTTCTTT.

This clonotype was counted ten times or more. CDR3 sequence (DNA): TGTGCCAGCAGCCGGGTAGTCCTGCGGGACACCGGGGAGCTGTTTTTT. It encodes CASSRVVLRDTGELFF. V gene TRBV7-9 combines with J gene TRBJ2-2, with a tentative D call TRBD2 (5 bases). The germline gives CDR1 SEHNR, CDR2 FQNEAQ (reference sequence). The V end lost 5 bases, the J end lost 3 bases, and 16 bases lay between the germline ends. This CDR3 has 16 residues.

About this clonotype itself: A read error may be the cause here, since a much bigger clone is one base away. V gene TRBV2 combines with J gene TRBJ1-1; a possible D gene is TRBD1 (5 bases). The CDR3 runs 15 residues. Germline V gene sequence: CDR1 SNHLY, CDR2 FYNNEI. This chain's CDR3 is CASRARTSMNAEAFF. The CDR3 DNA sequence: TGTGCCAGCAGGGCCAGGACATCTATGAACGCTGAAGCTTTCTTT. Variable domain in full (rest from reference TRBV2 and TRBJ1-1): EPEVTQTPSHQVTQMGQEVILRCVPISNHLYFYWYRQILGQKVEFLVSFYNNEISEKSEIFDDQFSVERPDGSNFTLKIRSTKLEDSAMYFCASRARTSMNAEAFFGQGTRLTVV.